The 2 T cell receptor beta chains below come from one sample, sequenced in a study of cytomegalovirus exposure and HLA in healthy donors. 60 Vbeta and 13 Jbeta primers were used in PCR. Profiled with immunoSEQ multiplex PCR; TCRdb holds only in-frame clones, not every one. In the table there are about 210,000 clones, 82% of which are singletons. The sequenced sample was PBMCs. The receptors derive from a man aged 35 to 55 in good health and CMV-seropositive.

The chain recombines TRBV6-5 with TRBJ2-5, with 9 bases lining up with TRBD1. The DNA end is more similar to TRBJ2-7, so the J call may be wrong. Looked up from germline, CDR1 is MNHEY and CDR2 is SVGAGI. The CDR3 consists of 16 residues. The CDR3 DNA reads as TGTGCCAGCAGTTACTCATGGACAGGGGCTACCCACGAGCAGTACTTC. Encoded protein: CASSYSWTGATHEQYF.

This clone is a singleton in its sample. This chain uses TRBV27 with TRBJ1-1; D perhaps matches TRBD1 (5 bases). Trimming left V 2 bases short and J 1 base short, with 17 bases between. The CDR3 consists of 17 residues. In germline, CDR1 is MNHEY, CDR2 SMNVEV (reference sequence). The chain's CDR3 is CASSLIPGGGPNTEAFF. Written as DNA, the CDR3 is TGTGCCAGCAGTTTAATCCCCGGGGGAGGACCGAACACTGAAGCTTTCTTT.